What follows are 6 T cell receptor beta chains derived from one specimen sequenced in a study of regulatory T cells in long-lasting Graves disease (dated by TCRdb to 2020 to 2022). Per the publication, the time point label means: newly diagnosed GD, antithyroid drugs for less than 3 months. For both TCR sequencing and RNA sequencing, RNA was extracted from PBMCs using TRIzol. Library preparation employed multiplex PCR. The reads were generated on an Illumina HiSeq 4000. To build TCR beta libraries, CDR3 regions were amplified by Arm-PCR using iRepertoire HTBI primers. Through fastp at Q25 and MiXCR, TCRdb rebuilt clones from the public reads, retaining in-frame beta chains. One record per CDR3 amino acid sequence lists the most common genes and DNA. The sample includes a few hundred thousand distinct CDR3 sequences, with over 15% observed a single time. Jointly, the top ten make up just under 30% of the sample.

This sample also belongs to another study, concerning T cells in Graves' hyperthyroidism and ophthalmopathy.

The sequencing used peripheral blood mononuclear cells (PBMCs), collected at new diagnosis, from a patient treated with antithyroid drugs. These receptors came from a middle-aged man with Graves disease. Donor details come from another sample of the same person, matched by shared clones.

Points on this clonotype: Being one base from a much bigger clone, this may be a read error. The chain recombines TRBV28 with TRBJ1-1; D unclear. Germline CDR1 is MDHEN and CDR2 is SYDVKM. The CDR3 is 15 residues long. DNA for the CDR3: TGTGCCAGCAGTTTATTTGGACGGCCGAACACTGGAGCTTTCTTT. Translated: CASSLFGRPNTGAFF.

DNA for the CDR3: TGCAGTGCTCCAGGACAGGGACACACCGGGGAGCTGTTTTTT. This gives the protein CSAPGQGHTGELFF. J is TRBJ2-2 and V is TRBV20-1, with 8 bases lining up with TRBD1. After removal of 5 bases from V and 3 bases from J, the junction contained 5 bases not matched to a gene. The CDR3 consists of 14 residues. In germline, CDR1 is DFQATT, CDR2 SNEGSKA (reference sequence).

This clonotype was detected many times. This rearrangement joins TRBV5-4 to TRBJ2-1; 12 bases match TRBD1. Germline values: CDR1 SGHNT, CDR2 YYREEE (reference sequence). V gave up 2 bases and J gave up 10 bases; unmatched junction bases: 10. CDR3 length: 16 residues. The CDR3 sequence: CASSFPLGTGGVEQFF. For the CDR3, the DNA is TGTGCCAGCAGCTTCCCTCTCGGGACAGGGGGCGTAGAGCAGTTCTTC.

This clonotype was counted at least ten times. The CDR3: CASSVGGGGARETQYF. For the CDR3, the DNA is TGTGCCAGCAGCGTAGGAGGCGGGGGGGCCAGGGAGACCCAGTACTTC. V usage is TRBV9 and J usage is TRBJ2-5, with TRBD2 matching 9 bases. V gave up 0 bases and J gave up 5 bases; unmatched junction bases: 8. CDR3 size: 16 residues. Germline V gene data show CDR1 as SGDLS and CDR2 as YYNGEE. The full variable domain, its missing parts supplied by reference TRBV9 and TRBJ2-5, is DSGVTQTPKHLITATGQRVTLRCSPRSGDLSVYWYQQSLDQGLQFLIQYYNGEERAKGNILERFSAQQFPDLHSELNLSSLELGDSALYFCASSVGGGGARETQYFGPGTRLLVL.

The chain carries TRBV12-3 or TRBV12-4 and TRBJ1-6; D gene ambiguous. CDR3 length equals 12 residues. V lost 2 bases and J 8 bases, leaving 4 bases between the germline ends. CDR3 region: CASSLKYSPLHF. DNA for the CDR3: TGTGCCAGCAGTTTAAAGTATTCACCCCTCCACTTT.

This clonotype was counted ten times or more. The chain employs TRBV3-1 and TRBJ1-5; 7 bases agree with TRBD1. The CDR3 is made up of 14 amino acids. Trimming cost V 4 bases and J 3 bases; bases outside gene matches: 3. CDR1 and CDR2 from the germline V gene are LGHDT and YNNKEL (reference sequence). The CDR3 nucleotides read TGTGCCAGCAGCCTGGGACAGCTCAATCAGCCCCAGCATTTT. It specifies CASSLGQLNQPQHF. The full variable domain, rest sourced from reference TRBV3-1 and TRBJ1-5, is DTAVSQTPKYLVTQMGNDKSIKCEQNLGHDTMYWYKQDSKKFLKIMFSYNNKELIINETVPNRFSPKSPDKAHLNLHINSLELGDSAVYFCASSLGQLNQPQHFGDGTRLSIL.